This T cell receptor beta chain was obtained from a study of blood T cell repertoires in COVID-19 (dated by TCRdb to about 2020). A note on the overall study: Samples covering the acute and convalescent phases of COVID-19 were provided by collaborators in the United States, Italy and Spain. The material from the prospective study consisted of cDNA or gDNA derived from T cells, B-cell-depleted T cells, or PBMCs. Deeply sampled blood TCRbeta repertoires from subjects exposed to, actively infected with, or recovered from COVID-19 were included in the dataset. Where HLA class I and class II types were available, the types were taken from metadata supplied by the sample provider, not from assay-based typing. A de-identified subject ID, COVID-19 status, age in years and sex were almost always included in the sample metadata. The repertoires were released in a freely available public database meant as a resource for research on the immune response to SARS-CoV-2. Samples came from the ongoing ImmuneRACE study (first 160 participants) plus 1,254 subjects from 6 global collaborators. Results the study describes overall, beyond this receptor: The amount of clinical and demographic metadata varied by source and participant and was provided uncurated.

TCRbeta CDR3 regions were amplified from genomic DNA by means of the immunoSEQ Assay, a bias-controlled multiplex PCR. As for the original processing: The number of nucleated cells in each sample was estimated by amplification of reference gene primers within the assay. Sequence reads were collapsed and filtered to measure the absolute abundance of every unique TCRbeta CDR3 rearrangement. For each sample, productive Simpson clonality was calculated by taking the square root of Simpson's diversity index across productive rearrangements. TCRdb limited this immuneACCESS table to in-frame rearrangements with V and J called. A share of clones is missing; checked studies link under half to unresolved V genes, and the rest is unexplained. Clone size and V and J calls were adopted from that table, with D and trimming inferred from the DNA. This sample is represented by around 380,000 clones; 81% of them were singletons. The top ten constitute more than 0.95% of the sample.

The germline V gene gives CDR1 as SNHLY and CDR2 as FYNNEI. V is shortened by 7 bases, J by 6 bases, and the region joining them spans 16 bases. From cysteine to phenylalanine, the CDR3 is 14 amino acids long. CDR3 DNA is the only sequence kept; it has 42 bases, read in frame from the first base. Collaborating institutions collected whole blood in K2EDTA tubes following their own protocols. For TCRbeta analysis, collaborators shipped samples in one of three forms: frozen whole blood, isolated PBMCs, or DNA extracted from either of those sample types. A word on this clone: Its antigen has not been determined. Per-nucleotide qualities are absent, and no much larger clonotype sits a single base away. This CDR3 is also generated by other DNA sequences in the sample.

The sample taken for sequencing was peripheral blood. This sequence originates from a human donor with acute or convalescent COVID-19. The donor label of this sample is uncertain. In this chain, TRBV2 is recombined with TRBJ2-1, and TRBD2 may be the D gene, going by 7 matching bases. For the CDR3, the sequence is CASNVEGGGNEQFF. The bases are TGTGCCAGCAACGTCGAAGGGGGGGGCAATGAGCAGTTCTTC.